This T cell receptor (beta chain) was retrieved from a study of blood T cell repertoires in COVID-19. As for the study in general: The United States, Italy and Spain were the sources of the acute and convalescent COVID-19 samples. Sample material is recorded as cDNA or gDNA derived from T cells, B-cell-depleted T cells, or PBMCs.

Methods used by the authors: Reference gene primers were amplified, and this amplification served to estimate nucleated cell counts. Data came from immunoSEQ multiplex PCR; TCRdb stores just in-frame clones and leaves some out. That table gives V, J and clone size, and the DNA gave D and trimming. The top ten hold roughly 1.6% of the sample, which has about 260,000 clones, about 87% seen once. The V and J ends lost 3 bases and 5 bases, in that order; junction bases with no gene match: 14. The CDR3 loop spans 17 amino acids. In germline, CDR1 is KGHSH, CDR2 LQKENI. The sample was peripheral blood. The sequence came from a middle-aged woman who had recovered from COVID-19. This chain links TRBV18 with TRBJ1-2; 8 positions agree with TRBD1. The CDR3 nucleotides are TGTGCCAGCTCACCGTGGGGCTCCGGGACAGGCGAATATGGCTACACCTTC. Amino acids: CASSPWGSGTGEYGYTF.